The present T cell receptor beta chain was sequenced within a study of PD-1 blockade in classical Hodgkin lymphoma. The repertoire was sequenced with immunoSEQ multiplex PCR; TCRdb's copy has only in-frame clones and lacks some. The sample lists under 75,000 clones, around nine tenths occurring once. Between the trimmed V and J ends, which lost 1 base and 3 bases, there was a span of 13 bases. The CDR3 spans 15 residues. The germline V gene has CDR1 SGHAT and CDR2 FQNNGV. Each of the patients experienced relapse following autologous stem cell transplantation, and their brentuximab vedotin exposure differed.

The TCR comes from a human donor with classical Hodgkin lymphoma. The J gene is TRBJ2-7, the V gene TRBV11-2, with a weak D call TRBD2 (7 bases). Material: peripheral blood mononuclear cells (PBMCs), obtained before the second cycle of nivolumab. The CDR3 here is CASSLGRGAVYEQYF. For the CDR3, the DNA is TGTGCCAGCAGCTTAGGACGGGGGGCAGTCTACGAGCAGTACTTC.